This T cell receptor beta chain was recovered during a study of blood T cells in healthy people across ages (dated by TCRdb to the mid-2010s). In the study overall: In model experiments, template switching captured about one uniquely barcoded TCR beta cDNA molecule for every two T cells. For two donors (one aged 18 to 29 and one aged 80 or older), the study analyzed two additional independent replicas of 1 million unique cDNA reads from the same blood draw. Using deep sequencing normalized with unique cDNA molecular identifiers, the study measured how TCR beta repertoire diversity changes with age. Four age groups were formed from the donors: young (average approximately 15 years), middle-aged (less than 40), aged (under 70) and long-lived (roughly 88). To avoid experimental bias, donors of different ages were spread randomly across the sequencing lanes. The research as a whole found: Observed TCR beta diversity per million T cells fell roughly linearly with age, and a significant reduction was already apparent by age around 40. Total diversity estimates from one million sequenced T cells were considered lower bounds and underestimates. Observed TCR beta diversity correlated strongly with the percentage of naive T cells measured by flow cytometry. The long-lived group showed more naive CD4+ T cells, fewer expanded clones and increased TCR diversity than the aged group, suggesting age selection. Conclusive comparison of naive and antigen-experienced compartments was prevented by the profiling of bulk unsorted PBMCs. Because the CMV infection status of the donors was unknown, age-related changes in expanded clonotypes may potentially have been confounded.

Donors were a few dozen systemically healthy Caucasian individuals from Russia aged roughly 6 to 90 years. Approximately 10 milliliters of peripheral blood were collected from each donor into EDTA-treated Vacutainer tubes. Ficoll-Paque density-gradient centrifugation was used to isolate PBMCs, with at least 7 million per sample. Trizol reagent was used to extract total RNA from the PBMCs, yielding at least 5.5 micrograms per sample. Naive CD45RAhigh/CD27high T cell percentages were measured by flow cytometry on a PBMC aliquot from every donor. About this clonotype itself: This clone's antigen is unknown. Since a much larger clone is just one base distant, this may be a read error.

Counted from cysteine to phenylalanine, this CDR3 has 12 amino acids. Of the read, only the CDR3 DNA is kept; its 36 bases are in frame from base 1. CDR1 and CDR2, per the germline V gene (reference sequence), are DFQATT and SNEGSKA. Library generation was performed with 5' RACE. Reads for this sample came from an Illumina HiSeq 2500. The second PCR ran for roughly 6 to 11 cycles and used a J-beta primer mix along with a sample-barcoded 5' primer. A template-switch 5' adaptor carrying 12 random nucleotides introduced a unique molecular identifier onto each TCR beta cDNA molecule. At least 3 million CDR3-containing paired-end reads were obtained from each sample. All of the RNA was converted into first-strand cDNA using the Mint cDNA synthesis kit, with a TRBC-specific oligonucleotide serving as the primer. Following uracil-DNA glycosylase treatment, a first 18-cycle PCR with universal primers M1SS and BC2_uni_R was performed on all cDNA. The authors processed their data as follows. For normalization, 1 million high-quality reads, each with a distinct molecular identifier, were randomly selected from each sample. Reads with shared molecular identifiers were discarded instead of being binned into consensus sequences. MiTCR, with a Q25 quality threshold and the strictest error-elimination algorithm, was used for CDR3 identification, clonotype clustering and error correction. A nonparametric unseen species model with Euler transformation was used to estimate lower-bound total TCR beta diversity. TCRdb trimmed the raw reads at Q25, called clones with MiXCR and kept productive beta chains. Rows with a matching CDR3 protein are joined into one entry that keeps the most common DNA and genes. TCRdb's processing, not the authors', yielded these V and J calls. The sample yields about 640,000 distinct CDR3 sequences; approximately 59% were counted once. Roughly 34% of the sample is held by the ten biggest clonotypes.

This receptor was taken from a man aged 55-75 years in good health. The sample was blood. The chain employs TRBV20-1 and TRBJ2-5; the D gene is perhaps TRBD2, from 5 matching bases. The DNA is as follows: TGCAGTACTAGAGCATCTTCCGACAAGCAGTACTTC. Translated, it gives CSTRASSDKQYF.